These T cell receptor beta chains were read from a single sample in a study of T cell responses to AZD1222 COVID-19 vaccine. Generated by immunoSEQ multiplex PCR, the TCRdb table keeps only in-frame clones and is missing some. Among 83,000 or so clones, around 89% were seen once, and the ten largest hold roughly 4.3%. The sequences come from peripheral blood, collected on day 0 of MenACWY control vaccination. All receptors derive from an adult in good health. The CDR3 runs from the conserved cysteine through the conserved F or W. Fields, in order: CDR3 DNA, CDR3 protein, J gene, clone size, D gene, V gene. The D gene is left open where the match is weak. The size entry is marked missing in some rows and otherwise reads once, few, many or a size class.

CDR3 DNA: TGTGCCAGCAGCCCATCCATACGGGACAGGGGTAACATTCAGTACTTC
CDR3 protein: CASSPSIRDRGNIQYF
J gene: TRBJ2-4
clone size: .
D gene: TRBD1
V gene: TRBV7-3

CDR3 DNA: TGTGCCAGTAGTACCCCAAGGACGGCCGAGAACACTGAAGCTTTCTTT
CDR3 protein: CASSTPRTAENTEAFF
J gene: TRBJ1-1
clone size: .
D gene: .
V gene: TRBV19

CDR3 DNA: TGCGCCAGCAGCGGAAATCTAGCGGGAGGGTTCGGGTACGAGCAGTACTTC
CDR3 protein: CASSGNLAGGFGYEQYF
J gene: TRBJ2-7
clone size: .
D gene: TRBD2
V gene: TRBV5-1

CDR3 DNA: TGTGCCAGCAGGGGACAGGGCGCTCAGCCCCAGCATTTT
CDR3 protein: CASRGQGAQPQHF
J gene: TRBJ1-5
clone size: .
D gene: TRBD1
V gene: TRBV7-2

CDR3 DNA: TGTGCCTGGAGTGTATTTCAGGAAGCTTTCTTT
CDR3 protein: CAWSVFQEAFF
J gene: TRBJ1-1
clone size: .
D gene: .
V gene: TRBV30

CDR3 DNA: TGCGCCAGCAGCCAAGGCTCCCTACAGGGGGCGAGAGGCTACACCTTC
CDR3 protein: CASSQGSLQGARGYTF
J gene: TRBJ1-2
clone size: .
D gene: TRBD1
V gene: TRBV4-3

CDR3 DNA: TGCGCCAGCAGCCAAGAATGGGGACTAGCGGGAGATAGGACCAAAAACATTCAGTACTTC
CDR3 protein: CASSQEWGLAGDRTKNIQYF
J gene: TRBJ2-4
clone size: .
D gene: TRBD2
V gene: TRBV4-3

CDR3 DNA: TGCGCCAGCAGCCACAATGCCGGGACGAGAGAAGAGACCCAGTACTTC
CDR3 protein: CASSHNAGTREETQYF
J gene: TRBJ2-5
clone size: .
D gene: .
V gene: TRBV4-1

CDR3 DNA: TGTGCCAGCAGCTCGGGGACAGGGAAGATTATGAACACTGAAGCTTTCTTT
CDR3 protein: CASSSGTGKIMNTEAFF
J gene: TRBJ1-1
clone size: .
D gene: TRBD1
V gene: TRBV13

CDR3 DNA: TGTGCCAGCAGCTTAACCCCCGCGACAGGGTTAAGGACCGGGGAGCTGTTTTTT
CDR3 protein: CASSLTPATGLRTGELFF
J gene: TRBJ2-2
clone size: .
D gene: TRBD1
V gene: TRBV7-3

CDR3 DNA: TGTGCCAGCAGCCAAGAGCGAAGGGCTGGGGCCAACGTCCTGACTTTC
CDR3 protein: CASSQERRAGANVLTF
J gene: TRBJ2-6
clone size: .
D gene: .
V gene: TRBV3-1/TRBV3-2

CDR3 DNA: TGTGCCAGCAGTCTCCTACTCGGGACAGTTTCCTACGAGCAGTACTTC
CDR3 protein: CASSLLLGTVSYEQYF
J gene: TRBJ2-7
clone size: once
D gene: TRBD1
V gene: TRBV28

CDR3 DNA: TGTGCCAGCAGCCTATCTTCACACCCAGGGGCTTTCTTT
CDR3 protein: CASSLSSHPGAFF
J gene: TRBJ1-1
clone size: .
D gene: .
V gene: TRBV28

CDR3 DNA: TGTGCCAGCAGTTTAGGAGGGCAGGGGTGGGGTTACGAGCAGTACTTC
CDR3 protein: CASSLGGQGWGYEQYF
J gene: TRBJ2-7
clone size: .
D gene: .
V gene: TRBV28

CDR3 DNA: TGCGCCAGCAGGACCGCGGGCGTGAACACTGAAGCTTTCTTT
CDR3 protein: CASRTAGVNTEAFF
J gene: TRBJ1-1
clone size: .
D gene: .
V gene: TRBV5-1

CDR3 DNA: TGCGCCAGCAGCCCCTACGTGGCTGGAAACACCATATATTTT
CDR3 protein: CASSPYVAGNTIYF
J gene: TRBJ1-3
clone size: .
D gene: .
V gene: TRBV5-1

CDR3 DNA: TGTGCCTGGAGTGTCGTCACTTCCAATCAGCCCCAGCATTTT
CDR3 protein: CAWSVVTSNQPQHF
J gene: TRBJ1-5
clone size: .
D gene: .
V gene: TRBV30

CDR3 DNA: TGTGCCAGCTCACCTTTCGATGAGCAGTTCTTC
CDR3 protein: CASSPFDEQFF
J gene: TRBJ2-1
clone size: .
D gene: .
V gene: TRBV18

CDR3 DNA: TGTGCCAGCAGCTTAGTTCCGGGACAGGGCTACGAGCAGTACTTC
CDR3 protein: CASSLVPGQGYEQYF
J gene: TRBJ2-7
clone size: .
D gene: TRBD1
V gene: TRBV7-9

CDR3 DNA: TGTGCCATCCGGGAAACTGACAGGCGGGGCTACACCTTC
CDR3 protein: CAIRETDRRGYTF
J gene: TRBJ1-2
clone size: .
D gene: .
V gene: TRBV6-5

CDR3 DNA: TGCGCCAGCAGCTTGGAAGGGGGAGGGGGTGAAAAACTGTTTTTT
CDR3 protein: CASSLEGGGGEKLFF
J gene: TRBJ1-4
clone size: .
D gene: .
V gene: TRBV5-1

CDR3 DNA: TGTGCCAGCAGCTTAGTTGTACTAGCGGGAGGACGGGATACGCAGTATTTT
CDR3 protein: CASSLVVLAGGRDTQYF
J gene: TRBJ2-3
clone size: .
D gene: TRBD2
V gene: TRBV7-8

CDR3 DNA: TGTGCCAGCAGCTTGGGGTTTGGTAGCGGGGGAAGATACAATGAGCAGTTCTTC
CDR3 protein: CASSLGFGSGGRYNEQFF
J gene: TRBJ2-1
clone size: .
D gene: TRBD2
V gene: TRBV5-6

CDR3 DNA: TGCGCCAGCAGCCCAGGGGGGGCAACAAGTTACAATGAGCAGTTCTTC
CDR3 protein: CASSPGGATSYNEQFF
J gene: TRBJ2-1
clone size: once
D gene: .
V gene: TRBV5-1

CDR3 DNA: TGTGCCTGGACTCCGGGACCTCTGACCTACGAGCAGTACTTC
CDR3 protein: CAWTPGPLTYEQYF
J gene: TRBJ2-7
clone size: .
D gene: .
V gene: TRBV30

CDR3 DNA: TGTGCCAGCAGTTACGGGGAGACCCAGTACTTC
CDR3 protein: CASSYGETQYF
J gene: TRBJ2-5
clone size: .
D gene: .
V gene: TRBV2

CDR3 DNA: TGTGCCAGCAGTTTCAGTGTGGGCCCGCTCACTTCGGATAGCAATCAGCCCCAGCATTTT
CDR3 protein: CASSFSVGPLTSDSNQPQHF
J gene: TRBJ1-5
clone size: .
D gene: .
V gene: TRBV28

CDR3 DNA: TGTGCCAGCAGTTCCGACAGGGGCGGGTACGAGCAGTACTTC
CDR3 protein: CASSSDRGGYEQYF
J gene: TRBJ2-7
clone size: few
D gene: TRBD1
V gene: TRBV28

CDR3 DNA: TGTGCCAGCAGTCACCACAGGGGGGACTACGAGCAGTACTTC
CDR3 protein: CASSHHRGDYEQYF
J gene: TRBJ2-7
clone size: .
D gene: TRBD1
V gene: TRBV28

CDR3 DNA: TGCGCCAGCAGCCAAGCCTTGGAAACTTACGAGCAGTACTTC
CDR3 protein: CASSQALETYEQYF
J gene: TRBJ2-7
clone size: .
D gene: .
V gene: TRBV4-1

CDR3 DNA: TGTGCCAGCAGCTTGGGCGGTGGCCTCTACAATGAGCAGTTCTTC
CDR3 protein: CASSLGGGLYNEQFF
J gene: TRBJ2-1
clone size: .
D gene: .
V gene: TRBV5-5

CDR3 DNA: TGTGCCAGCAGGCAAACCGGGACAGGGGGTTCACCCCTCCACTTT
CDR3 protein: CASRQTGTGGSPLHF
J gene: TRBJ1-6
clone size: .
D gene: TRBD1
V gene: TRBV25-1

CDR3 DNA: TGTGCCAGCAGTATTACCGGACTCCTCACAGATACGCAGTATTTT
CDR3 protein: CASSITGLLTDTQYF
J gene: TRBJ2-3
clone size: .
D gene: .
V gene: TRBV2

CDR3 DNA: TGTGCCAGCAGCCCGAGTGGTGGGGCGCGGGACTATGGCTACACCTTC
CDR3 protein: CASSPSGGARDYGYTF
J gene: TRBJ1-2
clone size: .
D gene: .
V gene: TRBV6-2/TRBV6-3

CDR3 DNA: TGTGCCAGCAGCCAAGATCTAGGGTCACCCCTCCACTTT
CDR3 protein: CASSQDLGSPLHF
J gene: TRBJ1-6
clone size: .
D gene: .
V gene: TRBV3-1/TRBV3-2

CDR3 DNA: TGTGCCAGCAGTCTCCTGTTGGACAGGGCCCTTGAAGCTTTCTTT
CDR3 protein: CASSLLLDRALEAFF
J gene: TRBJ1-1
clone size: .
D gene: TRBD1
V gene: TRBV6-5

CDR3 DNA: TGTGCCAGCAGCTTAGGGCCAGCCCTTTTCTCTGGAAACACCATATATTTT
CDR3 protein: CASSLGPALFSGNTIYF
J gene: TRBJ1-3
clone size: once
D gene: .
V gene: TRBV7-8

CDR3 DNA: TGTGCCAGCAGCCAAGTTCACCCTGGGGAGGGAGGTGGCTACACCTTC
CDR3 protein: CASSQVHPGEGGGYTF
J gene: TRBJ1-2
clone size: few
D gene: .
V gene: TRBV3-1/TRBV3-2

CDR3 DNA: TGTGCCAGCAGCTCCAGCGGGCCCCAAGAGACCCAGTACTTC
CDR3 protein: CASSSSGPQETQYF
J gene: TRBJ2-5
clone size: .
D gene: .
V gene: TRBV3-1/TRBV3-2

CDR3 DNA: TGTGCCAGCTCACCAGAGGTGACAGGCGGCTACGAGCAGTACTTC
CDR3 protein: CASSPEVTGGYEQYF
J gene: TRBJ2-7
clone size: .
D gene: .
V gene: TRBV18

CDR3 DNA: TGTGCCAGCTTCCGGGACTTTCCCTACGAGCAGTACTTC
CDR3 protein: CASFRDFPYEQYF
J gene: TRBJ2-7
clone size: .
D gene: .
V gene: TRBV12-3/TRBV12-4

CDR3 DNA: TGTGCCAGCAGCCCACGACAGGATAGGACACCCCTCCACTTT
CDR3 protein: CASSPRQDRTPLHF
J gene: TRBJ1-6
clone size: .
D gene: .
V gene: TRBV7-2

CDR3 DNA: TGTGCCAGCAGCTTATATTGGGGTCTGAATGAAAAACTGTTTTTT
CDR3 protein: CASSLYWGLNEKLFF
J gene: TRBJ1-4
clone size: once
D gene: .
V gene: TRBV7-2